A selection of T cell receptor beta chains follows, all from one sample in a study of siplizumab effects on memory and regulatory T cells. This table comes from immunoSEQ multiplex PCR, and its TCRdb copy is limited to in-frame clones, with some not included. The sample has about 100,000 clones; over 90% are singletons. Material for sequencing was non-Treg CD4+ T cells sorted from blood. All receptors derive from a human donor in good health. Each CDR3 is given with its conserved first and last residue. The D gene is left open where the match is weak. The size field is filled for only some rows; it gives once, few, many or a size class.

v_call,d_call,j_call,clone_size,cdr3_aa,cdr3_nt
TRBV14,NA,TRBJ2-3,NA,CASSQGTYSTDTQYF,TGTGCCAGCAGCCAAGGGACCTATTCCACAGATACGCAGTATTTT
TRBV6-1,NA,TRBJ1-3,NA,CASIGSGNTIYF,TGTGCCAGCATCGGGTCTGGAAACACCATATATTTT
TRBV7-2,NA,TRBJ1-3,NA,CASSLVQGTGNTIYF,TGTGCCAGCAGCTTAGTCCAGGGAACAGGAAACACCATATATTTT
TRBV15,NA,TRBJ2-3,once,CATSRGGATDTQYF,TGTGCCACCAGCAGAGGTGGGGCCACAGATACGCAGTATTTT
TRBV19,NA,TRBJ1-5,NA,CASSIKGTWSNQPQHF,TGTGCCAGTAGTATAAAAGGGACCTGGAGCAATCAGCCCCAGCATTTT
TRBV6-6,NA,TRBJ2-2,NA,CASSYMQGTTGELFF,TGTGCCAGCAGTTACATGCAGGGGACCACCGGGGAGCTGTTTTTT
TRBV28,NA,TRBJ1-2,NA,CASSLGGVGGYGYTF,TGTGCCAGCAGTTTGGGGGGCGTAGGGGGCTATGGCTACACCTTC
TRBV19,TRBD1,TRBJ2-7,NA,CASSRGGQSPEQYF,TGTGCCAGTAGCCGTGGGGGACAGAGTCCCGAGCAGTACTTC
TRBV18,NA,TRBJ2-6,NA,CASSNAPSGANVLTF,TGTGCCAGCTCAAACGCCCCCTCTGGGGCCAACGTCCTGACTTTC
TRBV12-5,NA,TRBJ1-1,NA,CASGLGSTEAFF,TGTGCTAGTGGTTTGGGGTCCACTGAAGCTTTCTTT
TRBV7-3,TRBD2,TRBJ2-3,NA,CASSLNSGSSDTQYF,TGTGCCAGCAGCTTAAACAGCGGGAGTTCAGATACGCAGTATTTT
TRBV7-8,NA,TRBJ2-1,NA,CASSYAQLLHEQFF,TGTGCCAGCAGCTACGCCCAACTGCTACATGAGCAGTTCTTC
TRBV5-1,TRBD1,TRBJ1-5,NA,CASSSGTGNQPQHF,TGCGCCAGCAGTTCCGGGACAGGCAATCAGCCCCAGCATTTT
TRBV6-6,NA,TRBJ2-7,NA,CTSSYEVYEQYF,TGTACCAGCAGTTACGAGGTTTACGAGCAGTACTTC
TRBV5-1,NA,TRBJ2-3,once,CASSLGRRVTDTQYF,TGCGCCAGCAGCTTGGGCAGAAGGGTAACAGATACGCAGTATTTT
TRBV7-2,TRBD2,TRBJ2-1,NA,CASSRLAGGNEQFF,TGTGCCAGCAGCAGACTAGCGGGAGGGAATGAGCAGTTCTTC
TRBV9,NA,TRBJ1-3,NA,CASSVGAGAGNTIYF,TGTGCCAGCAGCGTAGGGGCAGGGGCTGGAAACACCATATATTTT
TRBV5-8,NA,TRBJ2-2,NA,CASSHRTLIINTGELFF,TGTGCCAGCAGCCACCGGACGTTGATAATCAACACCGGGGAGCTGTTTTTT
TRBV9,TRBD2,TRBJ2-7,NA,CASSVGGTSGYEQYF,TGTGCCAGCAGCGTAGGGGGGACTAGCGGGTACGAGCAGTACTTC
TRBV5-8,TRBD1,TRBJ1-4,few,CASSGTGGGNEKLFF,TGTGCCAGCAGCGGAACAGGGGGCGGAAACGAAAAACTGTTTTTT
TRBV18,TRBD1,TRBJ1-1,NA,CASSQQGMNTEAFF,TGTGCCAGCTCGCAACAGGGGATGAACACTGAAGCTTTCTTT
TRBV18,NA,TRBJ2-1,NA,CASSSRQAHSYNEQFF,TGTGCCAGCTCATCGCGACAGGCCCACTCCTACAATGAGCAGTTCTTC
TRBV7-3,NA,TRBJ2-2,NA,CASSLTWGSGTGELFF,TGTGCCAGCAGCTTAACGTGGGGTTCGGGCACCGGGGAGCTGTTTTTT
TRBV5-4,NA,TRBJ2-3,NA,CASSLGLRDTQYF,TGTGCCAGCAGCTTGGGGCTGCGAGATACGCAGTATTTT
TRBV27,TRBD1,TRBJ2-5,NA,CASSSMGQGETQYF,TGTGCCAGCAGTTCAATGGGACAGGGAGAGACCCAGTACTTC
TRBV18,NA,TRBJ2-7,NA,CASSPSQGSTYEQYF,TGTGCCAGCTCACCAAGCCAGGGATCAACCTACGAGCAGTACTTC
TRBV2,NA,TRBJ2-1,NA,CASSPDRYNEQFF,TGTGCCAGCAGTCCCGACAGGTACAATGAGCAGTTCTTC
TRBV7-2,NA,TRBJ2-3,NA,CASSLSPGAWDTQYF,TGTGCCAGCAGCTTATCCCCAGGGGCCTGGGATACGCAGTATTTT
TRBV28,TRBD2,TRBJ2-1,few,CASVSRWGGAYNEQFF,TGTGCCAGCGTATCCCGATGGGGGGGGGCCTACAATGAGCAGTTCTTC
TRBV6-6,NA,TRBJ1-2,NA,CASGRHVNYGYTF,TGTGCCAGCGGAAGACACGTTAACTATGGCTACACCTTC
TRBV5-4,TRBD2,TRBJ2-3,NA,CASSPTSGRTDTQYF,TGTGCCAGCAGCCCGACTAGCGGGCGCACAGATACGCAGTATTTT
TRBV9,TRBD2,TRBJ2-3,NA,CASSVTSGRPPTDTQYF,TGTGCCAGCAGCGTAACTAGCGGGAGGCCTCCCACAGATACGCAGTATTTT
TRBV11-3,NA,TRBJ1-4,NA,CASSLGGQRREKLFF,TGTGCCAGCAGCCTGGGCGGACAGCGTCGTGAAAAACTGTTTTTT
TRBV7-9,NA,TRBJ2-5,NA,CASSLAGGETQYF,TGTGCCAGCAGCTTAGCGGGAGGAGAGACCCAGTACTTC
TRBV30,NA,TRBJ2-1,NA,CAWSVIAVSAEQFF,TGTGCCTGGAGTGTTATAGCAGTGTCCGCTGAGCAGTTCTTC
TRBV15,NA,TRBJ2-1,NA,CATSKVQYNEQFF,TGTGCCACCAGCAAGGTTCAGTACAATGAGCAGTTCTTC
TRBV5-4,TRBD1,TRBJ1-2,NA,CASSLPGQGQNYGYTF,TGTGCCAGCAGCTTACCGGGACAGGGGCAAAACTATGGCTACACCTTC
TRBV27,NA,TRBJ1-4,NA,CASSLSKTVGATNEKLFF,TGTGCCAGCAGTTTATCGAAAACGGTCGGTGCAACTAATGAAAAACTGTTTTTT
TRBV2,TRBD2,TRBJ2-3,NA,CASLNKPGLAGGGTDTQYF,TGTGCCAGCCTCAACAAACCGGGACTAGCGGGAGGGGGCACAGATACGCAGTATTTT
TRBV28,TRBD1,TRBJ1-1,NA,CATRTGGVVAFF,TGTGCCACAAGGACAGGGGGCGTAGTAGCTTTCTTT
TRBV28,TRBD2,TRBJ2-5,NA,CASSFASGRETQYF,TGTGCCAGCTCCTTCGCTAGCGGGAGAGAGACCCAGTACTTC
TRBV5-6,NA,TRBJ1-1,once,CASALRGGEWRAFF,TGTGCCAGCGCCTTAAGGGGAGGGGAGTGGCGAGCTTTCTTT
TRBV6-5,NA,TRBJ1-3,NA,CASSYSSAGNTIYF,TGTGCCAGCAGTTACTCAAGTGCTGGAAACACCATATATTTT
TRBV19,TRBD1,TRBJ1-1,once,CASSPGQGRRTEAFF,TGTGCCAGTAGTCCTGGACAGGGACGAAGGACTGAAGCTTTCTTT
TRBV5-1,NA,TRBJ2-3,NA,CASSLFASTDTQYF,TGCGCCAGCAGCTTGTTCGCCAGCACAGATACGCAGTATTTT
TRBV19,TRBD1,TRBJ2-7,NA,CASRDRVSEQYF,TGTGCCAGCCGGGACAGGGTGTCCGAGCAGTACTTC
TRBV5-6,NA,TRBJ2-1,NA,CASSLGVLAQFF,TGTGCCAGCAGCTTGGGGGTCCTAGCTCAGTTCTTC
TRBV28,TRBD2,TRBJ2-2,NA,CASSFGAGGFTGELFF,TGTGCCAGCAGTTTTGGGGCGGGAGGATTCACCGGGGAGCTGTTTTTT
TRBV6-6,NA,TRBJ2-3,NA,CASSHTDTQYF,TGTGCCAGCAGCCACACAGATACGCAGTATTTT
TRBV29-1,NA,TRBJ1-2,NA,CSVVDGGGIAGYYGYTF,TGCAGCGTTGTCGATGGGGGGGGGATCGCCGGGTATTATGGCTACACCTTC
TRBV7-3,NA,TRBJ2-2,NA,CASSQDLNTGELFF,TGTGCCAGCAGCCAGGACCTGAACACCGGGGAGCTGTTTTTT
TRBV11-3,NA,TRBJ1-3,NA,CASSFKSGNTIYF,TGTGCCAGCAGCTTTAAGTCCGGAAACACCATATATTTT
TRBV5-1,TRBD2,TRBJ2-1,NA,CASSPGTSYNEQFF,TGCGCCAGCAGCCCTGGGACTAGCTACAATGAGCAGTTCTTC
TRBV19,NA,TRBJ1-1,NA,CASSANRALEAFF,TGTGCCAGTAGTGCTAACAGGGCACTTGAAGCTTTCTTT
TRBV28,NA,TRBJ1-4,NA,CASSPLGLEKLFF,TGTGCCAGCAGTCCCCTGGGTCTAGAAAAACTGTTTTTT
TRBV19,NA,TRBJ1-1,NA,CASSPHVGSMNTEAFF,TGTGCCAGTAGTCCTCACGTCGGGTCCATGAACACTGAAGCTTTCTTT
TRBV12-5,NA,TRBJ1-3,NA,CASAPGSNSGNTIYF,TGTGCTAGTGCCCCGGGGAGCAACTCTGGAAACACCATATATTTT